This passage covers 14 T cell receptor beta chains from one sample sequenced in a study of T cell responses to AZD1222 COVID-19 vaccine. The method was immunoSEQ multiplex PCR; TCRdb's version includes in-frame clones alone and lacks a portion of them. Of some 150,000 clones in the sample, more than 85% are singletons; the top ten hold more than 3%. The material was peripheral blood, obtained on day 0 of AZD1222 vaccination. These TCRs come from an adult in good health.

This chain connects TRBV19 to TRBJ2-7; tentative D call: TRBD1 (5 bases). V gave up 5 bases and J gave up 0 bases, with 11 bases separating them. Germline V gene data show CDR1 as LNHDA and CDR2 as SQIVND (reference sequence). The CDR3 loop spans 14 amino acids. This CDR3 reads CASSPYDSSYEQYF. CDR3 DNA sequence: TGTGCCAGTAGTCCCTATGACAGCTCCTACGAGCAGTACTTC.

A single count supports this clone. V and J are TRBV5-4 and TRBJ2-1; 8 positions match TRBD2. Germline lookup yields CDR1 SGHNT and CDR2 YYREEE (reference sequence). The CDR3 has 15 residues. J gave up 6 bases and V 0 bases, and 5 bases lay outside the gene matches. CDR3 sequence: CASSLAGLAINEQFF. CDR3 nucleotide sequence: TGTGCCAGCAGCTTGGCCGGACTAGCAATCAATGAGCAGTTCTTC.

This chain connects TRBV7-3 to TRBJ1-1; tentatively, D is TRBD1 (6 bases). V lost 2 bases to trimming and J lost 1 base, with 8 bases between them. The CDR3 contains 14 residues. Germline V gene data show CDR1 as SGHTA and CDR2 as FQGTGA. The CDR3 DNA reads TGTGCCAGCAGCTTAGGGGGACAGAACACTGAAGCTTTCTTT. Protein product: CASSLGGQNTEAFF.

The chain has TRBV9 and TRBJ2-7; D call uncertain. Trimming pared 3 bases from V and 2 bases from J, leaving 9 bases between. This CDR3 contains 13 residues. Germline values: CDR1 SGDLS, CDR2 YYNGEE. In DNA form, the CDR3 reads TGTGCCAGCAGCGGATCCGGCACCTACGAGCAGTACTTC. Translated: CASSGSGTYEQYF.

In this sample, this clone turned up once. The chain is built from TRBV5-6 and TRBJ1-5; weak D call: TRBD1 (5 bases). Trimming cost V 6 bases and J 5 bases, with 21 bases left between them. This CDR3 has 16 residues. CDR1 and CDR2 from the germline V gene are SGHDT and YYEEEE. The CDR3, as DNA: TGTGCCAGCACTATTATGACGGGCGGGGGATATCAGCCCCAGCATTTT. Protein product: CASTIMTGGGYQPQHF.

The chain joins TRBV27 to TRBJ1-1; TRBD1 is a possible D gene (6 bases). There are 14 residues in the CDR3. The V gene lost 5 bases and the J gene lost 0 bases, with 10 bases spanning the gap. CDR1 and CDR2 from the germline V gene are MNHEY and SMNVEV (reference sequence). The CDR3 here is CASSPGQMNTEAFF. The DNA for the CDR3 is TGTGCCAGCAGTCCAGGACAGATGAACACTGAAGCTTTCTTT.

The chain joins TRBV7-8 to TRBJ2-7; D is uncertain. The CDR3 length is 14 residues. The germline V gene encodes CDR1 SGHVS and CDR2 FQNEAQ. V was clipped by 2 bases and J by 2 bases, with 10 bases between them. The CDR3 DNA sequence: TGTGCCAGCAGCTTAATGGCCGAGGCCTACGAGCAGTACTTC. This gives the protein CASSLMAEAYEQYF.

V and J are TRBV19 and TRBJ1-6; TRBD1 matches 8 bases. The length of the CDR3 is 15 residues. Germline V gene lookup returns CDR1 LNHDA and CDR2 SQIVND (reference sequence). Germline trimming cut 8 bases from V and 10 bases from J; bases unmatched to any gene: 13. CDR3 sequence (DNA): TGTGCCAGTCGCCCAACGGGACAGGTACTCTCACCCCTCCACTTT. Translated, it gives CASRPTGQVLSPLHF.

This clone has only one observation. The chain joins TRBV15 to TRBJ2-7; 7 bases are shared with TRBD2. Germline loops: CDR1 LNHNV, CDR2 YYDKDF (reference sequence). The CDR3 sequence is 16 residues long. Trimming removed 5 bases from V and 2 bases from J; junction bases left unmatched: 12. The CDR3 DNA reads TGTGCCACCAGCCCCGGGCGACGGGGAGGGACCTACGAGCAGTACTTC. Protein: CATSPGRRGGTYEQYF.

This clone was seen only once. The rearrangement joins TRBV6-2 or TRBV6-3 to TRBJ1-5; tentatively, D is TRBD1 (5 bases). Per germline, CDR1 MNHEY and CDR2 SVGEGT. V dropped 6 bases and J dropped 4 bases, with 10 bases sitting between them. The CDR3 consists of 13 residues. The CDR3 DNA is TGTGCCAGCAGCCATCGGGGGAATCAGCCCCAGCATTTT. Translation gives CASSHRGNQPQHF.

This clone was recorded once. This rearrangement joins TRBV4-1 to TRBJ2-7, with a weak D call TRBD2 (6 bases). With 3 bases removed from V and 1 base from J, the gap between germline ends came to 7 bases. This CDR3 region has 13 residues. In germline, CDR1 is MGHRA, CDR2 YSYEKL. CDR3 region: CASSQGRSYEQYF. In nucleotides, the CDR3 is TGCGCCAGCAGCCAGGGGAGGTCCTACGAGCAGTACTTC.

The rearrangement links TRBV5-1 to TRBJ1-2; possibly TRBD1 for D (5 bases). The CDR3 has 14 amino acids. Per germline, CDR1 SGHRS and CDR2 YFSETQ. V lost 0 bases and J 4 bases, leaving 10 bases between the germline ends. The chain's CDR3 is CASSLDWGPYGYTF. DNA of the CDR3: TGCGCCAGCAGCTTGGACTGGGGACCCTATGGCTACACCTTC. The whole variable domain, filled in from reference TRBV5-1 and TRBJ1-2, reads KAGVTQTPRYLIKTRGQQVTLSCSPISGHRSVSWYQQTPGQGLQFLFEYFSETQRNKGNFPGRFSGRQFSNSRSEMNVSTLELGDSALYLCASSLDWGPYGYTFGSGTRLTVV.

V is TRBV6-5 and J is TRBJ1-2; no firm D call. The V end lost 6 bases, the J end lost 6 bases, and 14 bases lay between the germline ends. The CDR3 runs to 13 residues. The germline CDR1 and CDR2 sequences are MNHEY and SVGAGI. The CDR3 loop is CASSSRTGDGYTF. As DNA, the CDR3 is TGTGCCAGCAGCTCTCGGACGGGCGATGGCTACACCTTC.

V gene TRBV19 combines with J gene TRBJ1-5; a weak D match, TRBD1 (6 bases). Looked up from germline, CDR1 is LNHDA and CDR2 is SQIVND (reference sequence). The CDR3 has 17 amino acids. Trimming shortened V by 2 bases and J by 4 bases, and 18 bases separated the two germline ends. CDR3 DNA sequence: TGTGCCAGTAGTATACTTTTCTCAGGCAGGGGTAATCAGCCCCAGCATTTT. The encoded protein is CASSILFSGRGNQPQHF.